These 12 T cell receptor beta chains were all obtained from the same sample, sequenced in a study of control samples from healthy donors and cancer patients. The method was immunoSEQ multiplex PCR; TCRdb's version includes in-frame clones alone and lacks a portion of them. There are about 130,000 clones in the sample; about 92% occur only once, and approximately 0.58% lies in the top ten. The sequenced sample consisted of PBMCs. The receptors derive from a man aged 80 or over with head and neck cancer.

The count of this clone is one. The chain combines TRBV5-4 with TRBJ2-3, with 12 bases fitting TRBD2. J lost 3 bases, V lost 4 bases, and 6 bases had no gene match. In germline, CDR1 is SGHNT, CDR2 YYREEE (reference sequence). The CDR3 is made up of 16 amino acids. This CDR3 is CASSQPSGGATDTQYF. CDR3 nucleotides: TGTGCCAGCAGCCAGCCTAGCGGGGGGGCGACAGATACGCAGTATTTT.

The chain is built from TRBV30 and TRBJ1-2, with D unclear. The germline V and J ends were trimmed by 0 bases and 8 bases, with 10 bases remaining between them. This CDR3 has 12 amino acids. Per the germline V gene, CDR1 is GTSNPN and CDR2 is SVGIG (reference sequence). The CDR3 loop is CAWSVPGGGYTF. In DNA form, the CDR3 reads TGTGCCTGGAGTGTACCAGGTGGCGGCTACACCTTC. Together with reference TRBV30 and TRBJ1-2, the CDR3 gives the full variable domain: SQTIHQWPATLVQPVGSPLSLECTVEGTSNPNLYWYRQAAGRGLQLLFYSVGIGQISSEVPQNLSASRPQDRQFILSSKKLLLSDSGFYLCAWSVPGGGYTFGSGTRLTVV.

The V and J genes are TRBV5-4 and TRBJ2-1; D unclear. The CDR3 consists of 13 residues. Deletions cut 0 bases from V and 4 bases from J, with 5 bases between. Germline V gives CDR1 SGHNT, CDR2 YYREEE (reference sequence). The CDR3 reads CASSLAQYNEQFF. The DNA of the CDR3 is TGTGCCAGCAGCTTGGCACAGTACAATGAGCAGTTCTTC.

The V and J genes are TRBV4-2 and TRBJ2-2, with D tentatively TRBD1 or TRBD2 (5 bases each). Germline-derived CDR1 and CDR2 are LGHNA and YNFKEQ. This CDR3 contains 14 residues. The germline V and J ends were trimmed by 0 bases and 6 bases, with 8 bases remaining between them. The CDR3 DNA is TGTGCCAGCAGCCAAGATCGGGGACCCGGGGAGCTGTTTTTT. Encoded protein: CASSQDRGPGELFF.

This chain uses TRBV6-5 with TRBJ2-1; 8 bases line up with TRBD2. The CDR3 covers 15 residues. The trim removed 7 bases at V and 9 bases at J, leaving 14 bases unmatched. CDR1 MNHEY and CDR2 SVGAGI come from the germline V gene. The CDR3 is CASTELWAGGGEQFF. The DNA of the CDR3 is TGTGCCAGCACGGAACTGTGGGCGGGGGGTGGTGAGCAGTTCTTC.

The CDR3 here is CASSLERGSLADTQYF. The DNA of the CDR3 is TGTGCCAGCAGCTTGGAAAGAGGATCCCTCGCAGATACGCAGTATTTT. The chain has TRBV5-4 and TRBJ2-3; the D is unclear. There are 16 residues in the CDR3. Germline V gene sequence: CDR1 SGHNT, CDR2 YYREEE (reference sequence). V lost 0 bases to trimming and J lost 4 bases, with 15 bases between them.

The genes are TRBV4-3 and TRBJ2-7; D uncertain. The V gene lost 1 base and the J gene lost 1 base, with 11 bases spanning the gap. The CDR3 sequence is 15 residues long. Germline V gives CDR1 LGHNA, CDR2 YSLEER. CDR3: CASSQVLGSSYEQYF. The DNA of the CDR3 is TGCGCCAGCAGCCAAGTTTTGGGCTCATCCTACGAGCAGTACTTC.

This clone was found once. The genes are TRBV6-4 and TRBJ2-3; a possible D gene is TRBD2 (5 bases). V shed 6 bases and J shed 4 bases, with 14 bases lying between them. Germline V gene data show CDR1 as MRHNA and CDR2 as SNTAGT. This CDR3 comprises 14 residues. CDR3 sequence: CASSPRWGADTQYF. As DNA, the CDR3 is TGTGCCAGCAGCCCTCGTTGGGGAGCAGATACGCAGTATTTT.

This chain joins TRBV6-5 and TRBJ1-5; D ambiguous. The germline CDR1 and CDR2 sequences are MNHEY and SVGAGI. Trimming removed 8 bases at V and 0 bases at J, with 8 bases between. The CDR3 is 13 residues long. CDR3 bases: TGTGCCAGCGCATACCATAGCAATCAGCCCCAGCATTTT. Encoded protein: CASAYHSNQPQHF.

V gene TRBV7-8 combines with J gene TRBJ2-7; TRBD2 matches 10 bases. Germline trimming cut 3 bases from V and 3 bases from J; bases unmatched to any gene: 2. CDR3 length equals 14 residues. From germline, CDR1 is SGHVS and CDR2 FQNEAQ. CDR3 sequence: CASSFERGGYEQYF. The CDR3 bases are TGTGCCAGCAGCTTTGAGCGGGGGGGCTACGAGCAGTACTTC. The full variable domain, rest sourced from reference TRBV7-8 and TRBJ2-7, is GAGVSQSPRYKVAKRGQDVALRCDPISGHVSLFWYQQALGQGPEFLTYFQNEAQLDKSGLPSDRFFAERPEGSVSTLKIQRTQQEDSAVYLCASSFERGGYEQYFGPGTRLTVT.

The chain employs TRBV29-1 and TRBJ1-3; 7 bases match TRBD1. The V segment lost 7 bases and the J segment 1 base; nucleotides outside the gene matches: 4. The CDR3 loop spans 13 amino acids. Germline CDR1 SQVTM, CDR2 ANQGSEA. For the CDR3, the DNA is TGCAGCGGTGGGGACAGTTCTGGAAACACCATATATTTT. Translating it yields CSGGDSSGNTIYF.

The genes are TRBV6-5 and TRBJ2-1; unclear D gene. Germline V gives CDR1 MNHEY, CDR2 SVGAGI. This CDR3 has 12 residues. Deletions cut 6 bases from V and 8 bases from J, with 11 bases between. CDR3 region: CASSNFADEQFF. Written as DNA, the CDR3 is TGTGCCAGCAGCAATTTCGCGGATGAGCAGTTCTTC.